The 28 T cell receptor beta chains reported below all come from one sample, sequenced in a study of cytomegalovirus exposure and HLA in healthy donors. It was with 60 Vbeta and 13 Jbeta primers that the PCR ran. TCRdb's copy holds only in-frame clones and misses some; the assay was immunoSEQ multiplex PCR. Altogether some 200,000 clones are present, 82% being singletons, with the ten largest covering roughly 0.1%. The sequenced sample was PBMCs. Receptor source: a boy aged 2-9 years in good health and CMV-seronegative.

CDR3 DNA sequence: TGTGCCAGCAGTGAACATTACAATGAGCAGTTCTTC. Protein: CASSEHYNEQFF. J is TRBJ2-1 and V is TRBV25-1; D remains unclear. This CDR3 region has 12 residues. Germline values: CDR1 MGHDK, CDR2 SYGVNS. V was cut by 2 bases and J by 4 bases, with 3 bases left in between. The variable domain in full, completed from reference TRBV25-1 and TRBJ2-1, reads EADIYQTPRYLVIGTGKKITLECSQTMGHDKMYWYQQDPGMELHLIHYSYGVNSTEKGDLSSESTVSRIRTEHFPLTLESARPSHTSQYLCASSEHYNEQFFGPGTRLTVL.

J is TRBJ2-5 and V is TRBV13; 8 positions match TRBD1. V lost 3 bases to trimming and J lost 1 base; unmatched junction nucleotides: 4. The germline V gene has CDR1 PRHDT and CDR2 FYEKMQ (reference sequence). The length of the CDR3 is 15 residues. This chain's CDR3 is CASSFATGGQETQYF. The CDR3 DNA reads as TGTGCCAGCAGCTTTGCCACAGGGGGCCAAGAGACCCAGTACTTC.

The chain carries TRBV29-1 and TRBJ1-2; D possibly corresponds to TRBD1 (5 bases). The CDR3 loop spans 13 amino acids. V lost 4 bases to trimming and J lost 7 bases, with 16 bases between them. Germline V CDR1 and CDR2: SQVTM, ANQGSEA. CDR3 amino acids: CSVGPGDGAGYTF. DNA for the CDR3: TGCAGCGTTGGGCCGGGAGATGGGGCTGGCTACACCTTC.

The gene calls are TRBV29-1 and TRBJ1-1, with TRBD1 as a possible D gene (5 bases). The CDR3 totals 13 residues. V was pared by 2 bases and J by 0 bases, with 7 bases between. Germline V CDR1 and CDR2: SQVTM, ANQGSEA. The CDR3 reads CSVELTVNTEAFF. CDR3 sequence (DNA): TGCAGCGTTGAATTGACAGTGAACACTGAAGCTTTCTTT.

The chain recombines TRBV6-1 with TRBJ1-2; the D gene is possibly TRBD1 (5 bases). CDR1 MNHNS and CDR2 SASEGT come from the germline V gene. Trimming took 3 bases from V and 5 from J, leaving 13 bases between them. CDR3 length: 14 amino acids. The CDR3, as DNA: TGTGCCAGCAGTGATGCAGGGCGTATTTATGGCTACACCTTC. This gives the protein CASSDAGRIYGYTF.

This chain links TRBV29-1 with TRBJ2-2; D might be TRBD2 (6 bases). Trimming removed 4 bases from V and 4 bases from J, with 19 bases in between. The CDR3 is made up of 16 amino acids. CDR1 is SQVTM, CDR2 ANQGSEA, per germline. The CDR3 DNA reads as TGCAGCGTTGTTATTTCGGGAGCCGTCGGCACCGGGGAGCTGTTTTTT. As protein: CSVVISGAVGTGELFF.

V usage is TRBV13 and J usage is TRBJ1-1; 9 bases fit TRBD1. The CDR3 runs to 13 residues. CDR1 is PRHDT, CDR2 FYEKMQ, per germline (reference sequence). V was pared by 4 bases and J by 12 bases, with 9 bases of the junction left unmatched. The CDR3: CASSSSNRGRPFF. In nucleotides, the CDR3 is TGTGCCAGCAGCTCGTCCAACAGGGGGCGTCCTTTCTTT.

The genes are TRBV6-6 and TRBJ2-4, with D perhaps matching TRBD2 (7 bases). CDR3 size: 13 residues. Germline V lookup: CDR1 MNHNY, CDR2 SVGAGI (reference sequence). Trimming removed 2 bases at V and 7 bases at J, with 9 bases between. CDR3 residues: CASSYGRGNIQYF. CDR3 nucleotide sequence: TGTGCCAGCAGTTACGGGAGGGGGAACATTCAGTACTTC.

The chain joins TRBV5-6 to TRBJ1-2; the D gene is possibly TRBD1 (5 bases). Germline lookup yields CDR1 SGHDT and CDR2 YYEEEE. V dropped 1 base and J dropped 3 bases, with 10 bases sitting between them. The CDR3 is 14 amino acids. The CDR3 sequence is CASSLFGDYYGYTF. Written as DNA, the CDR3 is TGTGCCAGCAGCTTGTTCGGGGACTACTATGGCTACACCTTC.

This chain uses TRBV29-1 with TRBJ2-7, with a weak D call TRBD1 (5 bases). The CDR3 runs to 13 residues. The V end lost 5 bases, the J end lost 6 bases, and 17 bases lay between the germline ends. CDR1 is SQVTM and CDR2 is ANQGSEA in the germline V gene. DNA of the CDR3: TGCAGCGTTCGTGGTGGGGCCTCGGGCGAGCAGTACTTC. It yields the protein CSVRGGASGEQYF.

The chain couples TRBV30 to TRBJ2-7; 7 bases line up with TRBD1. The V and J ends lost 1 base and 4 bases, in that order; junction bases with no gene match: 4. CDR1 and CDR2 from the germline V gene are GTSNPN and SVGIG (reference sequence). The CDR3 extends over 13 amino acids. CDR3 DNA sequence: TGTGCCTGGAGTGAGACAGGGTTATACGAGCAGTACTTC. Translated: CAWSETGLYEQYF.

V is TRBV6-5 and J is TRBJ2-1; D remains ambiguous. V lost 2 bases and J 3 bases, leaving 8 bases between the germline ends. Germline V gene sequence: CDR1 MNHEY, CDR2 SVGAGI. CDR3 length: 14 amino acids. The CDR3 loop is CASSYRPGYNEQFF. The CDR3 nucleotides are TGTGCCAGCAGTTACCGCCCAGGCTACAATGAGCAGTTCTTC.

This sequence joins TRBV4-3 and TRBJ2-7, with 7 bases lining up with TRBD2. The germline CDR1 and CDR2 sequences are LGHNA and YSLEER. CDR3 length: 17 residues. V lost 0 bases and J lost 1; bases outside the gene matches: 9. CDR3 nucleotides: TGCGCCAGCAGCCAAGAAGGCGGGGCGGGGGTTTCCTACGAGCAGTACTTC. Translated: CASSQEGGAGVSYEQYF.

The chain couples TRBV7-9 to TRBJ1-3, with a tentative D call TRBD1 (5 bases). The germline V gene has CDR1 SEHNR and CDR2 FQNEAQ (reference sequence). Deletions cut 5 bases from V and 3 bases from J, with 14 bases between. CDR3 length equals 15 residues. In nucleotides, the CDR3 is TGTGCCAGCAGCCCAACAGGTATCGGTGGAAACACCATATATTTT. Translation gives CASSPTGIGGNTIYF.

The gene calls are TRBV10-3 and TRBJ1-2; 8 bases match TRBD1. The CDR3 has 16 residues. Germline CDR1 is ENHRY and CDR2 is SYGVKD. Losses at the gene ends were 0 bases for V and 7 bases for J; bases not matched to a gene: 10. The CDR3 sequence: CAISESGGQGGSGYTF. CDR3 nucleotides: TGTGCCATCAGTGAGTCTGGAGGACAGGGAGGATCTGGCTACACCTTC.

This clone was seen only a few times. The rearrangement uses TRBV5-1 and TRBJ2-2; 7 bases agree with TRBD1. The CDR3 extends over 15 amino acids. Trimming cost V 3 bases and J 2 bases; bases outside gene matches: 4. Germline V lookup: CDR1 SGHRS, CDR2 YFSETQ. CDR3: CASSSGTANTGELFF. The DNA for the CDR3 is TGCGCCAGCAGCTCCGGGACAGCAAACACCGGGGAGCTGTTTTTT.

The chain couples TRBV6-1 to TRBJ1-4; D gene unclear. Trimming pared 2 bases from V and 7 bases from J, leaving 14 bases between. CDR3 length: 15 residues. Germline CDR1 reads MNHNS; CDR2 reads SASEGT. The DNA for the CDR3 is TGTGCCAGCAGTGAAATGTCCTTCGGAGGTGAAAAACTGTTTTTT. It translates to CASSEMSFGGEKLFF.

The chain couples TRBV11-3 to TRBJ2-2; D ambiguous. The germline V gene encodes CDR1 SGHNT and CDR2 YENEEA. CDR3 length: 15 amino acids. V lost 5 bases to trimming and J lost 1 base, with 11 bases between them. CDR3 in amino acids: CASSPRSGNTGELFF. Here the CDR3 DNA reads TGTGCCAGCAGCCCCCGTTCCGGGAACACCGGGGAGCTGTTTTTT.

The chain joins TRBV19 to TRBJ1-5; possible D gene TRBD1, 6 bases. Trimming left V 0 bases short and J 3 bases short, with 9 bases between. The CDR3 extends over 15 amino acids. Germline V lookup: CDR1 LNHDA, CDR2 SQIVND (reference sequence). CDR3 sequence: CASSIDWTVNQPQHF. CDR3 nucleotide sequence: TGTGCCAGTAGTATAGATTGGACAGTCAATCAGCCCCAGCATTTT. The full variable domain, completed using reference TRBV19 and TRBJ1-5, is DGGITQSPKYLFRKEGQNVTLSCEQNLNHDAMYWYRQDPGQGLRLIYYSQIVNDFQKGDIAEGYSVSREKKESFPLTVTSAQKNPTAFYLCASSIDWTVNQPQHFGDGTRLSIL.

This clone appeared once. V usage is TRBV7-3 and J usage is TRBJ2-3; D uncertain. The CDR3 is 15 amino acids. Looked up from germline, CDR1 is SGHTA and CDR2 is FQGTGA. V was trimmed by 3 bases and J by 2 bases, leaving 12 bases between them. CDR3 DNA: TGTGCCAGCAGCTTGGCTGCACATTACACAGATACGCAGTATTTT. Encoded protein: CASSLAAHYTDTQYF.

The chain couples TRBV28 to TRBJ1-2; possible D gene TRBD1, 5 bases. V was shortened by 7 bases and J by 2 bases, with 14 bases between the two germline ends. The CDR3 runs to 14 residues. CDR1 and CDR2 from the germline V gene are MDHEN and SYDVKM. The CDR3 DNA sequence: TGTGCCAGCAATCCGGGGGGATTAAACTATGGCTACACCTTC. Encoded protein: CASNPGGLNYGYTF.

This clone came up once. The chain joins TRBV5-1 to TRBJ2-1; 11 nucleotides line up with TRBD2. J lost 3 bases, V lost 5 bases, and 4 bases had no gene match. CDR3 length: 15 amino acids. Germline V CDR1 and CDR2: SGHRS, YFSETQ. CDR3 region: CASRLAGAVYNEQFF. Here the CDR3 DNA reads TGCGCCAGCAGACTAGCGGGGGCAGTCTACAATGAGCAGTTCTTC.

The rearrangement joins TRBV5-1 to TRBJ1-2; D is ambiguous. From germline, CDR1 is SGHRS and CDR2 YFSETQ. This CDR3 is 16 amino acids long. Trimming took off 2 bases at V and 3 bases at J, with 17 bases between the two ends. CDR3 residues: CASSFSYAERDYGYTF. The CDR3 DNA is TGCGCCAGCAGCTTCAGCTATGCGGAACGAGACTATGGCTACACCTTC. Together with reference TRBV5-1 and TRBJ1-2, the CDR3 gives the full variable domain: KAGVTQTPRYLIKTRGQQVTLSCSPISGHRSVSWYQQTPGQGLQFLFEYFSETQRNKGNFPGRFSGRQFSNSRSEMNVSTLELGDSALYLCASSFSYAERDYGYTFGSGTRLTVV.

This rearrangement joins TRBV29-1 to TRBJ1-1; D perhaps matches TRBD1 (5 bases). The V gene lost 3 bases and the J gene lost 4 bases, with 15 bases spanning the gap. Germline CDR1 and CDR2: SQVTM and ANQGSEA. CDR3 length: 14 residues. The CDR3 nucleotides read TGCAGCGTTGATATTTCGGTGGGGCTCACTGAAGCTTTCTTT. Translated: CSVDISVGLTEAFF.

The chain carries TRBV6-5 and TRBJ1-6, with a tentative D call TRBD1 (5 bases). Germline V gene data show CDR1 as MNHEY and CDR2 as SVGAGI. Between the trimmed V and J ends, which lost 0 bases and 6 bases, there was a span of 12 bases. The CDR3 totals 16 residues. The CDR3 loop reads CASSYSDPGGNSPLHF. The CDR3 coding sequence is TGTGCCAGCAGTTACTCGGACCCGGGGGGTAATTCACCCCTCCACTTT.

This clone occurred once. The gene calls are TRBV11-2 and TRBJ1-1; 8 positions match TRBD1. J lost 9 bases, V lost 5 bases, and 5 bases had no gene match. The CDR3 runs to 12 residues. The germline CDR1 and CDR2 sequences are SGHAT and FQNNGV. The CDR3 coding sequence is TGTGCCAGCAGCCCTCAGGGGGCTAAAGCTTTCTTT. This encodes CASSPQGAKAFF.

The gene calls are TRBV12-5 and TRBJ2-5, with 11 bases lining up with TRBD2. CDR3 length: 18 residues. Germline trimming cut 1 base from V and 5 bases from J; bases unmatched to any gene: 12. Germline-derived CDR1 and CDR2 are LGHNT and FRNRAP. The DNA for the CDR3 is TGTGCTAGTGGTTTGGGTTCCTCTAGCGGGGGGAGGTTGGAGACCCAGTACTTC. It translates to CASGLGSSSGGRLETQYF.

This chain links TRBV2 with TRBJ1-2; TRBD1 is a possible D gene (6 bases). The CDR3 covers 14 residues. Germline values: CDR1 SNHLY, CDR2 FYNNEI. Trimming pared 6 bases from V and 4 bases from J, leaving 15 bases between. CDR3 sequence reads: CASSERGEGYGYTF. In DNA form, the CDR3 reads TGTGCCAGCAGCGAAAGGGGGGAGGGCTATGGCTACACCTTC. Using reference TRBV2 and TRBJ1-2 for the parts outside the CDR3, the full variable domain is EPEVTQTPSHQVTQMGQEVILRCVPISNHLYFYWYRQILGQKVEFLVSFYNNEISEKSEIFDDQFSVERPDGSNFTLKIRSTKLEDSAMYFCASSERGEGYGYTFGSGTRLTVV.